The clone carrying this T cell receptor beta chain was picked up many times. Germline CDR1 and CDR2: DFQATT and SNEGSKA (reference sequence). V gave up 6 bases and J gave up 2 bases, with 12 bases separating them. The CDR3 runs to 13 residues. Described time point: patch test 1, 2 weeks after DPC sensitization. Treatment: therapeutic diphenylcyclopropenone sensitization with weekly scalp DPC. The data are from a study of human T cells and chemical hapten exposure. Whole-study context: Sensitization applied 2% DPC to around 2 cm by around 2 cm of upper inner arm skin.

Individual cDNA molecules each carried unique molecular identifiers attached by the library. Per the study methods: About 97,000 TCRs per sample was the median, with a range of roughly 23,224 to 750,000. TCRdb analysed the RACE reads with MiXCR anew, one entry per CDR3 protein. These V and J calls derive from TCRdb rather than the authors' analysis. The sample records approximately 80,000 distinct CDR3 sequences, under 9% being singletons. The chain recombines TRBV20-1 with TRBJ2-3; a weak D match, TRBD1 (6 bases). This sample comprised whole blood, obtained in connection with sensitization to the hapten diphenylcyclopropenone (DPC). This receptor was taken from a woman aged 25 to 45 with alopecia areata. Some clones in this sample may be carry-over from other donors' samples. The CDR3 loop reads CSAERGTTDTQYF. The CDR3 DNA reads TGCAGTGCAGAAAGGGGGACCACAGATACGCAGTATTTT.